Listed below are T cell receptor beta chains from one sample, sequenced in a study of CD4 T cells in relation to SARS-CoV-2 and coronaviruses. Method: immunoSEQ multiplex PCR; TCRdb's copy keeps in-frame clones and lacks some. Counted here are some 65,000 clones, 87% occurring once; the ten biggest clones make up 1.6%. Source material: memory CD4+ T cells from PBMCs. The receptor set was obtained from a human donor in good health. The CDR3 runs from the conserved cysteine through the conserved F or W. The order of the fields is CDR3 length, clone size, V gene, J gene, D gene, CDR3 protein, CDR3 DNA. A D gene is named only where the DNA matches it firmly. A row's size may be missing; if present it is once, few, many or a size class.

>14|-|TRBV4-2|TRBJ2-3|-
CASSRGAGTDTQYF
TGTGCCAGCAGCCGGGGGGCAGGCACAGATACGCAGTATTTT
>15|few|TRBV5-3|TRBJ2-3|TRBD2
CARSLDHRGGDTQYF
TGTGCCAGAAGCTTGGACCACCGGGGGGGTGATACGCAGTATTTT
>16|-|TRBV7-2|TRBJ2-5|TRBD1
CASSLVDRSSQETQYF
TGTGCCAGCAGCTTAGTGGACAGGTCGAGCCAAGAGACCCAGTACTTC
>13|-|TRBV24-1|TRBJ2-2|-
CATKGLNTGELFF
TGTGCCACAAAGGGTCTTAACACCGGGGAGCTGTTTTTT
>13|once|TRBV19|TRBJ2-3|-
CASSFQESDTQYF
TGTGCCAGTAGTTTCCAGGAGTCTGATACGCAGTATTTT
>16|-|TRBV4-1|TRBJ2-3|-
CASSQGGEVGTDTQYF
TGCGCCAGCAGCCAAGGGGGTGAGGTTGGTACAGATACGCAGTATTTT
>12|-|TRBV12-5|TRBJ1-1|TRBD1
CASEDRGSKAFF
TGTGCTAGTGAGGACAGGGGGAGTAAAGCTTTCTTT
>13|-|TRBV18|TRBJ2-2|-
CASSPGPFGELFF
TGTGCCAGCTCTCCTGGCCCGTTCGGGGAGCTGTTTTTT
>15|-|TRBV2|TRBJ2-3|TRBD2
CASGEGGGRGDTQYF
TGTGCCAGCGGAGAGGGTGGCGGGAGAGGAGATACGCAGTATTTT
>13|-|TRBV3-1/TRBV3-2|TRBJ2-1|-
CASSQARGNEQFF
TGTGCCAGCAGCCAAGCACGGGGTAATGAGCAGTTCTTC
>22|once|TRBV19|TRBJ2-2|TRBD2
CASSIYRGWGLAGGVGTGELFF
TGTGCCAGTAGTATTTATCGGGGTTGGGGACTAGCGGGAGGGGTCGGCACCGGGGAGCTGTTTTTT
>14|once|TRBV5-1|TRBJ2-7|-
CASSYGRTSYEQYF
TGCGCCAGCAGCTACGGACGGACGTCCTACGAGCAGTACTTC
>16|-|TRBV28|TRBJ2-3|TRBD1
CASCPEGTGISDTQYF
TGTGCCAGCTGCCCCGAGGGGACAGGGATATCGGATACGCAGTATTTT
>15|-|TRBV27|TRBJ2-3|-
CASSLSGVSTDTQYF
TGTGCCAGCAGTTTATCGGGGGTTAGCACAGATACGCAGTATTTT
>15|-|TRBV19|TRBJ2-2|TRBD2
CASKRGRAPTGELFF
TGTGCCAGTAAACGGGGGAGGGCCCCCACCGGGGAGCTGTTTTTT
>12|-|TRBV24-1|TRBJ2-5|-
CATSDPGETQYF
TGTGCCACCAGTGATCCTGGAGAGACCCAGTACTTC
>16|-|TRBV3-1/TRBV3-2|TRBJ1-4|-
CASSQELGRDNEKLFF
TGTGCCAGCAGCCAAGAGTTAGGCAGGGACAATGAAAAACTGTTTTTT
>15|once|TRBV19|TRBJ2-7|TRBD1
CASSGTALSSYEQYF
TGTGCCAGTTCGGGGACAGCTCTGAGCTCCTACGAGCAGTACTTC
>16|-|TRBV5-1|TRBJ2-3|-
CASSSGLGGRTDTQYF
TGCGCCAGCAGCTCCGGGTTAGGCGGACGGACAGATACGCAGTATTTT
>15|-|TRBV5-1|TRBJ2-3|-
CASSLEWGRTDTQYF
TGCGCCAGCAGCTTGGAATGGGGGAGGACAGATACGCAGTATTTT
>15|-|TRBV6-5|TRBJ2-7|-
CASSSRNGFSYEQYF
TGTGCCAGCAGTTCCCGCAACGGGTTCTCCTACGAGCAGTACTTC
>17|once|TRBV5-1|TRBJ2-5|TRBD2
CASSLGSGAGGEETQYF
TGCGCCAGCAGCTTGGGGTCAGGAGCGGGGGGTGAAGAGACCCAGTACTTC
>14|few|TRBV3-1/TRBV3-2|TRBJ1-5|-
CASSQRGGYQPQHF
TGTGCCAGCAGCCAACGTGGGGGGTATCAGCCCCAGCATTTT
>13|-|TRBV6-5|TRBJ1-1|-
CASSPVRDGSFFF
TGTGCCAGCAGTCCGGTCCGGGACGGCTCCTTTTTCTTT
>14|-|TRBV10-2|TRBJ2-3|TRBD1
CASSLQGSTDTQYF
TGCGCCAGCAGCCTACAGGGGAGCACAGATACGCAGTATTTT
>18|-|TRBV18|TRBJ2-7|TRBD2
CASSLRRTSGIDFYEQYF
TGTGCCAGCTCACTAAGAAGGACTAGCGGGATAGATTTTTACGAGCAGTACTTC
>15|-|TRBV28|TRBJ2-5|TRBD1
CASSLGGQGGETQYF
TGTGCCAGCAGTTTGGGGGGACAGGGAGGAGAGACCCAGTACTTC
>15|-|TRBV2|TRBJ1-5|TRBD1
CASNTRDRGFQPQHF
TGTGCCAGCAATACCCGGGACAGGGGATTTCAGCCCCAGCATTTT
>13|-|TRBV18|TRBJ2-7|TRBD1
CASSLDRGREQYF
TGTGCCAGCTCCCTTGACAGGGGTCGCGAGCAGTACTTC
>16|once|TRBV9|TRBJ2-2|TRBD2
CASSARLAEGLGELFF
TGTGCCAGCAGCGCACGACTAGCGGAGGGTCTCGGGGAGCTGTTTTTT
>16|-|TRBV30|TRBJ2-3|TRBD1
CAWSNRGPDGGDTQYF
TGTGCCTGGAGTAATAGGGGGCCTGATGGGGGAGATACGCAGTATTTT
>16|-|TRBV7-3|TRBJ2-3|TRBD2
CASSRTSGGRADTQYF
TGTGCCAGCAGCCGGACTAGCGGGGGGCGTGCAGATACGCAGTATTTT
>16|-|TRBV7-3|TRBJ2-1|TRBD2
CASSLLGLAGRNEQFF
TGTGCCAGCAGCCTTCTGGGACTAGCGGGGAGAAATGAGCAGTTCTTC
>16|-|TRBV4-1|TRBJ1-1|-
CASSHKIWDRRPEAFF
TGCGCCAGCAGCCACAAGATATGGGACCGCCGTCCTGAAGCTTTCTTT
>14|-|TRBV28|TRBJ1-5|TRBD1
CASSADRALQPQHF
TGTGCCAGCAGCGCGGACAGGGCATTACAGCCCCAGCATTTT
>17|-|TRBV27|TRBJ2-7|-
CASRRSAEPSFSYEQYF
TGTGCCAGCAGAAGAAGCGCGGAACCATCCTTCTCCTACGAGCAGTACTTC